The 23 T cell receptor beta chains below were found in one sample sequenced in a study of blood T cell repertoires in COVID-19. TCRdb's table, derived via immunoSEQ multiplex PCR, lists solely in-frame clones and lacks some. The repertoire holds about 200,000 clones, with 80% to 95% as singletons. Sequenced input: peripheral blood. The origin of the receptors is a man aged 55 to 70 with COVID-19, enrolled during active disease.

This clone has more than one count but fewer than ten. The chain recombines TRBV2 with TRBJ2-1, with 12 bases that match TRBD1. The germline V gene encodes CDR1 SNHLY and CDR2 FYNNEI. CDR3 size: 15 residues. J was trimmed by 8 bases and V by 4 bases; bases with no gene match: 6. Here the CDR3 reads CASSARGTGGDEQFF. The CDR3 DNA is TGTGCCAGCAGTGCGCGCGGGACAGGGGGCGATGAGCAGTTCTTC.

V gene TRBV5-4 combines with J gene TRBJ1-1, with D uncertain. The germline V and J ends were trimmed by 4 bases and 7 bases, with 8 bases remaining between them. Germline CDR1 and CDR2: SGHNT and YYREEE (reference sequence). The CDR3 covers 11 residues. The CDR3, as DNA: TGTGCCAGCAGCGCCGGTAGTGAAGCTTTCTTT. Protein: CASSAGSEAFF.

The CDR3 is CASSLQGYNEQFF. The CDR3 nucleotides are TGTGCCAGCAGCTTACAGGGGTACAATGAGCAGTTCTTC. The rearrangement uses TRBV7-2 and TRBJ2-1, with TRBD1 as a possible D gene (6 bases). V lost 2 bases and J 4 bases, leaving 6 bases between the germline ends. Germline V gives CDR1 SGHTA, CDR2 FQGNSA. The CDR3 runs to 13 residues.

The rearrangement uses TRBV5-1 and TRBJ1-2; 7 bases are shared with TRBD1. The CDR3 consists of 14 residues. The V gene end was trimmed by 4 bases and the J gene end by 2 bases; junction bases not matched to a gene: 5. The V gene's germline CDR1 is SGHRS and CDR2 YFSETQ. CDR3: CASSPGQQNYGYTF. CDR3 coding DNA: TGCGCCAGCAGCCCGGGACAGCAGAACTATGGCTACACCTTC. Full variable domain (outside the CDR3, taken from reference TRBV5-1 and TRBJ1-2): KAGVTQTPRYLIKTRGQQVTLSCSPISGHRSVSWYQQTPGQGLQFLFEYFSETQRNKGNFPGRFSGRQFSNSRSEMNVSTLELGDSALYLCASSPGQQNYGYTFGSGTRLTVV.

This chain joins TRBV2 and TRBJ1-6; the match to TRBD1 covers 8 bases. Germline trimming cut 5 bases from V and 6 bases from J; bases unmatched to any gene: 6. CDR1 SNHLY and CDR2 FYNNEI come from the germline V gene. This CDR3 comprises 15 residues. The CDR3 DNA is TGTGCCAGCAGTCCCCAGACAGGGGCTAATTCACCCCTCCACTTT. This encodes CASSPQTGANSPLHF.

V usage is TRBV29-1 and J usage is TRBJ2-1; 11 nucleotides line up with TRBD2. The CDR3 has 14 amino acids. Germline V gene lookup returns CDR1 SQVTM and CDR2 ANQGSEA. Trimming cost V 6 bases and J 6 bases; bases outside gene matches: 7. CDR3 loop: CSVVALAGGNEQFF. DNA for the CDR3: TGCAGCGTAGTCGCTCTAGCGGGAGGCAATGAGCAGTTCTTC.

V and J are TRBV7-8 and TRBJ1-5; no firm D call. Trimming left V 1 base short and J 5 bases short, with 6 bases between. The CDR3 covers 13 residues. Germline V gene lookup returns CDR1 SGHVS and CDR2 FQNEAQ. CDR3 region: CASSLVSYQPQHF. CDR3 DNA sequence: TGTGCCAGCAGCTTAGTGTCGTATCAGCCCCAGCATTTT.

The chain has TRBV2 and TRBJ1-1; 8 positions agree with TRBD1. This CDR3 contains 13 residues. The V gene's germline CDR1 is SNHLY and CDR2 FYNNEI. Losses at the gene ends were 4 bases for V and 5 bases for J; bases not matched to a gene: 3. CDR3 DNA sequence: TGTGCCAGCAGTGGGACAGGGTTGACTGAAGCTTTCTTT. It is translated as CASSGTGLTEAFF. The complete variable domain, with remaining parts taken from reference TRBV2 and TRBJ1-1, reads EPEVTQTPSHQVTQMGQEVILRCVPISNHLYFYWYRQILGQKVEFLVSFYNNEISEKSEIFDDQFSVERPDGSNFTLKIRSTKLEDSAMYFCASSGTGLTEAFFGQGTRLTVV.

This clone was found once. The rearrangement joins TRBV11-2 to TRBJ1-1, with no clear D. V was trimmed by 2 bases and J by 0 bases, leaving 10 bases between them. There are 15 residues in the CDR3. Looked up from germline, CDR1 is SGHAT and CDR2 is FQNNGV. CDR3 protein: CASSLSVLLNTEAFF. The DNA for the CDR3 is TGTGCCAGCAGCTTAAGTGTACTTCTGAACACTGAAGCTTTCTTT.

This chain joins TRBV7-2 and TRBJ2-3; 12 bases map to TRBD2. The CDR3 length is 22 residues. Germline loops: CDR1 SGHTA, CDR2 FQGNSA. V shed 0 bases and J 0 bases; nucleotides not matched to a gene: 16. The CDR3 here is CASSLAPGRRTSGNPSTDTQYF. CDR3 DNA: TGTGCCAGCAGCTTAGCGCCTGGGCGCAGGACTAGCGGGAATCCTAGCACAGATACGCAGTATTTT.

The rearrangement joins TRBV19 to TRBJ1-2; D may be TRBD1 (5 bases). The CDR3 totals 14 residues. Germline CDR1 reads LNHDA; CDR2 reads SQIVND (reference sequence). V lost 7 bases, J lost 0 bases, and 12 bases lay in between. CDR3 loop: CASTPSTANYGYTF. The CDR3 DNA follows: TGTGCCAGTACCCCCTCGACAGCTAACTATGGCTACACCTTC.

The J gene is TRBJ1-2, the V gene TRBV18; perhaps TRBD1 as D (6 bases). Germline CDR1 reads KGHSH; CDR2 reads LQKENI. The V end lost 4 bases, the J end lost 3 bases, and 12 bases lay between the germline ends. The CDR3 contains 14 residues. The CDR3 bases are TGTGCCAGCTCACGGCTCAGGGGAGACTATGGCTACACCTTC. It is translated as CASSRLRGDYGYTF.

The chain combines TRBV3-1 (or the pseudogene TRBV3-2) with TRBJ2-7, with D unresolved. Trimming cost V 0 bases and J 6 bases, with 6 bases left between them. Germline V CDR1 and CDR2: LGHDT, YNNKEL (reference sequence). The CDR3 spans 12 residues. The CDR3 DNA reads as TGTGCCAGCAGCCAAGATAGGAGCGAGCAGTACTTC. It yields the protein CASSQDRSEQYF.

V usage is TRBV2 and J usage is TRBJ1-5; D not certain. Germline V gives CDR1 SNHLY, CDR2 FYNNEI. The germline V and J ends were trimmed by 6 bases and 0 bases, with 12 bases remaining between them. The CDR3 has 15 amino acids. DNA for the CDR3: TGTGCCAGCAGCCACGATGGAGTTAGCAATCAGCCCCAGCATTTT. Amino acid sequence: CASSHDGVSNQPQHF. The entire variable domain, with the rest obtained from reference TRBV2 and TRBJ1-5, is as follows: EPEVTQTPSHQVTQMGQEVILRCVPISNHLYFYWYRQILGQKVEFLVSFYNNEISEKSEIFDDQFSVERPDGSNFTLKIRSTKLEDSAMYFCASSHDGVSNQPQHFGDGTRLSIL.

The rearrangement joins TRBV2 to TRBJ2-2; tentative D call: TRBD2 (6 bases). This CDR3 contains 14 residues. Germline CDR1 SNHLY, CDR2 FYNNEI. Trimming stripped 7 bases from V and 4 bases from J, with 13 bases between. The DNA of the CDR3 is TGTGCCAGCATGGAGGGACCATCCACCGGGGAGCTGTTTTTT. Translating gives CASMEGPSTGELFF.

The chain combines TRBV19 with TRBJ1-6; D unresolved. CDR1 and CDR2 (germline): LNHDA, SQIVND (reference sequence). The CDR3 has 14 residues. Trimming took 2 bases from V and 5 from J, leaving 7 bases between them. CDR3 DNA: TGTGCCAGTAGTATACAGATGGATAATTCACCCCTCCACTTT. This sequence encodes CASSIQMDNSPLHF.

V usage is TRBV2 and J usage is TRBJ2-7, with TRBD1 identical over 8 bases. The junction had 15 bases not matched to a gene; V was cut back by 2 bases and J by 0 bases. Germline V gene sequence: CDR1 SNHLY, CDR2 FYNNEI. There are 19 residues in the CDR3. CDR3 coding DNA: TGTGCCAGCAGTGAATGGACCGGGACAGGACGACTTAGCTCCTACGAGCAGTACTTC. Protein product: CASSEWTGTGRLSSYEQYF.

This chain's CDR3 is CASRTPPGSEAFF. The DNA for the CDR3 is TGTGCCAGCAGGACCCCTCCGGGTTCTGAAGCTTTCTTT. The rearrangement joins TRBV2 to TRBJ1-1; D unclear. V was pared by 6 bases and J by 6 bases, with 14 bases between. The CDR3 totals 13 residues. CDR1 is SNHLY and CDR2 is FYNNEI in the germline V gene.

This chain connects TRBV5-4 to TRBJ2-6; D gene unclear. Germline CDR1 SGHNT, CDR2 YYREEE (reference sequence). The V gene lost 0 bases and the J gene lost 0 bases, with 7 bases spanning the gap. The CDR3 has 16 residues. In DNA, the CDR3 is TGTGCCAGCAGCTTGGTTCTCCTCTCTGGGGCCAACGTCCTGACTTTC. Amino acids: CASSLVLLSGANVLTF.

The rearrangement links TRBV9 to TRBJ1-3, with D tentatively TRBD1 (5 bases). CDR1 is SGDLS, CDR2 YYNGEE, per germline. The length of the CDR3 is 17 residues. The V gene lost 0 bases and the J gene lost 4 bases, with 17 bases spanning the gap. The CDR3 bases are TGTGCCAGCAGCGTAGATGGAACAGGTCCCTTAGGAAACACCATATATTTT. This encodes CASSVDGTGPLGNTIYF.

The CDR3 DNA sequence: TGTGCCAGCAGTGGTCCGGGACAGACTAATGAAAAACTGTTTTTT. Translation: CASSGPGQTNEKLFF. The chain combines TRBV25-1 with TRBJ1-4; 7 bases are shared with TRBD1. CDR3 length equals 15 residues. Germline CDR1 is MGHDK and CDR2 is SYGVNS. Trimming removed 4 bases from V and 2 bases from J; junction bases left unmatched: 4.

This sequence joins TRBV4-2 and TRBJ2-1; 7 positions match TRBD2. The CDR3 runs to 14 residues. Per the germline V gene, CDR1 is LGHNA and CDR2 is YNFKEQ. After removal of 3 bases from V and 12 bases from J, the junction contained 11 bases not matched to a gene. CDR3 in amino acids: CASSQDSLAGWQFF. As DNA, the CDR3 is TGTGCCAGCAGCCAGGACTCCTTAGCGGGTTGGCAGTTCTTC.

The genes are TRBV28 and TRBJ1-5, with D unresolved. The CDR3 loop spans 13 amino acids. CDR1 MDHEN and CDR2 SYDVKM come from the germline V gene. V lost 5 bases and J 9 bases, leaving 14 bases between the germline ends. CDR3 DNA: TGTGCCAGCAGTGAAGGGAGTGGGCGGCCCCAGCATTTT. Translated: CASSEGSGRPQHF.